Sequencing of this TCR beta chain was carried out in a study of spatial heterogeneity in lung cancer. About the research overall: From matched bulk RNA-seq came a T cell module score, which showed a strong correlation with TCR transcript counts in tumor regions. Points from the study as a whole: Nonsynonymous mutations, ubiquitous and regional, were tracked respectively by counts of ubiquitous and regional expanded TCRs. How many expanded intratumoral alpha and beta TCRs were present tracked the tumor mutation count, which was a count of nonsynonymous mutations.

Germline lookup yields CDR1 MNHEY and CDR2 SMNVEV (reference sequence). Unmatched junction bases numbered 7, after V lost 5 bases and J lost 2 bases. The CDR3 extends over 15 amino acids. TCRdb reanalysed the 5' RACE reads using MiXCR and keeps one entry per CDR3 protein. Altogether several thousand distinct CDR3 sequences are present, over 8% being singletons, with the ten largest covering less than 5%. This clonotype was seen more than once but under ten times. Its target is not known. Time point in this sample: sample taken at primary tumor resection. The sample consisted of lung tumor tissue, taken at surgery. The origin of this receptor is a male donor with early-stage non-small cell lung cancer. The J gene is TRBJ2-7, the V gene TRBV27; 9 bases match TRBD2. CDR3 in amino acids: CASSPETSGAYEQYF. The CDR3, as DNA: TGTGCCAGCAGTCCGGAGACTAGCGGAGCCTACGAGCAGTACTTC.